This TCR beta chain stems from a study of blood T cell repertoires in COVID-19. The method was immunoSEQ multiplex PCR; TCRdb's version includes in-frame clones alone and lacks a portion of them. The data hold about 200,000 clones, with roughly 80% observed a single time. Unmatched junction bases numbered 7, after V lost 6 bases and J lost 5 bases. This CDR3 has 15 residues. Germline CDR1 and CDR2: KGHSH and LQKENI. Sample: PBMCs or T cells enriched from blood (not recorded which). The rearrangement joins TRBV18 to TRBJ2-1; the match to TRBD2 covers 10 bases. The clonotype was recovered from a middle-aged man who had recovered from COVID-19. CDR3 region: CASSPRTSGDNEQFF. CDR3 nucleotide sequence: TGTGCCAGCTCCCCTAGGACTAGCGGCGACAATGAGCAGTTCTTC. The full variable domain, with the rest looked up from reference TRBV18 and TRBJ2-1, is NAGVMQNPRHLVRRRGQEARLRCSPMKGHSHVYWYRQLPEEGLKFMVYLQKENIIDESGMPKERFSAEFPKEGPSILRIQQVVRGDSAAYFCASSPRTSGDNEQFFGPGTRLTVL.